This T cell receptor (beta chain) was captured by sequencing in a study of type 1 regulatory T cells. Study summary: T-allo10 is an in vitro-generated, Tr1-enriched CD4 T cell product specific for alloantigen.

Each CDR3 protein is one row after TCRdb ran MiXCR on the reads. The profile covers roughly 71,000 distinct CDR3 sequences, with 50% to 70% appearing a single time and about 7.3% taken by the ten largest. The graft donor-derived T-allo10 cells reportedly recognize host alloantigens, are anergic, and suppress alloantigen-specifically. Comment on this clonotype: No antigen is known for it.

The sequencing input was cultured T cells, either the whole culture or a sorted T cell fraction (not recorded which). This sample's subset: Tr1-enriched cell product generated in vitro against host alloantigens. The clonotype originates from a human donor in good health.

Written as DNA, the CDR3 is TGTGCCAGCAGCTTGGGTGCAGCGGATTACGAGCAGTACTTC. Amino acid sequence: CASSLGAADYEQYF. The rearrangement uses TRBV7-9 and TRBJ2-7; a possible D gene is TRBD2 (5 bases). The CDR3 runs to 14 residues. Germline-derived CDR1 and CDR2 are SEHNR and FQNEAQ (reference sequence). V was clipped by 3 bases and J by 4 bases, with 13 bases between them.